The T cell receptor beta chain under discussion was sequenced for a study of blood T cell repertoires in COVID-19. Study background: Acute and convalescent COVID-19 specimens originated in the United States, Italy and Spain. T cells, B-cell-depleted T cells, or PBMCs supplied cDNA or gDNA.

The CDR3 sequence is 16 residues long. The V segment lost 2 bases and the J segment 5 bases; nucleotides outside the gene matches: 7. CDR1 is LGHDT and CDR2 is YNNKEL in the germline V gene (reference sequence). Per the study methods: Estimates of nucleated cell counts were drawn from the amplification of reference gene primers. Assay: immunoSEQ multiplex PCR; the TCRdb copy retains only in-frame clones and omits some. V, J and clone size reflect that table, while D and trimming were determined from the DNA. This repertoire shows 350,000 to 400,000 clones, nearly 90% found once; its top ten account for approximately 6.2%.

Source material: peripheral blood. This chain links TRBV3-1 (or the pseudogene TRBV3-2) with TRBJ2-3; 10 nucleotides agree with TRBD2. The sequence was collected from a young man with active or convalescent COVID-19. The CDR3 DNA reads as TGTGCCAGCAGCCAACTAGCGGGAGTACCAAGAGATACGCAGTATTTT. Encoded protein: CASSQLAGVPRDTQYF.